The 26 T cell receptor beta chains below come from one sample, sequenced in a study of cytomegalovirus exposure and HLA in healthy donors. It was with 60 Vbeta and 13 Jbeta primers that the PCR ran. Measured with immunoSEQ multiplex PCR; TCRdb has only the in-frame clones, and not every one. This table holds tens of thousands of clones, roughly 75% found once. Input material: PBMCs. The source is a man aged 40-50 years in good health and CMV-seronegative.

The CDR3 loop reads CAISEREPTGGGGYTF. The CDR3 DNA reads TGTGCCATCAGTGAGAGAGAGCCGACAGGGGGGGGTGGCTACACCTTC. The chain employs TRBV10-3 and TRBJ1-2; 9 bases map to TRBD1. Germline V gene sequence: CDR1 ENHRY, CDR2 SYGVKD. The CDR3 contains 16 residues. Trimming cost V 2 bases and J 7 bases; bases outside gene matches: 11.

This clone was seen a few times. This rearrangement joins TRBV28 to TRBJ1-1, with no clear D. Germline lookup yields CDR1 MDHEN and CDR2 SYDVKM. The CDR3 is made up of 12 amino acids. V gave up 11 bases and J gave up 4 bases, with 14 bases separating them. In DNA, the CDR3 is TGTGCCTGCTATGGGGAGCGCACTGAAGCTTTCTTT. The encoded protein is CACYGERTEAFF.

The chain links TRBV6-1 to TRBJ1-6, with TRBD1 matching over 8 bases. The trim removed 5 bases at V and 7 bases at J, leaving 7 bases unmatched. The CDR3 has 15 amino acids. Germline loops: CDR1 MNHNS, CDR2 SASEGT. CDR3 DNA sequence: TGTGCCAGCAGTTCCAGACAGGGGAAAAATTCACCCCTCCACTTT. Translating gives CASSSRQGKNSPLHF.

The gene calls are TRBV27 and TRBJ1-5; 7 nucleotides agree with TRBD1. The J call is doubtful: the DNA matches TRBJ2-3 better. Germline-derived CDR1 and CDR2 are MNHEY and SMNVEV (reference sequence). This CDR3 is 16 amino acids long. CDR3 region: CASSLFAGGTNQPQYF. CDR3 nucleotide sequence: TGTGCCAGCAGTTTATTTGCAGGGGGTACCAATCAGCCCCAGTATTTT.

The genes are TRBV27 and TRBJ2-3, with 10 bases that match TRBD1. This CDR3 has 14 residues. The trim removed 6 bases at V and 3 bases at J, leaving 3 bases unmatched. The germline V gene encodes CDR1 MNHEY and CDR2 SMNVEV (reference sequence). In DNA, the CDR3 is TGTGCCAGCAGAGAGGGACAGGGGACAGATACGCAGTATTTT. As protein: CASREGQGTDTQYF.

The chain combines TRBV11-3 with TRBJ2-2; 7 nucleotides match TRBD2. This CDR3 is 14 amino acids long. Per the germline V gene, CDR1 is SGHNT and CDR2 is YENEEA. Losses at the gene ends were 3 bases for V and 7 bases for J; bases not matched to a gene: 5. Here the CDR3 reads CASSFREGYGELFF. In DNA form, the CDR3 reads TGTGCCAGCAGCTTCAGGGAGGGGTACGGGGAGCTGTTTTTT. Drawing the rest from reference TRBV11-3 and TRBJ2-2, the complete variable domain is EAGVVQSPRYKIIEKKQPVAFWCNPISGHNTLYWYLQNLGQGPELLIRYENEEAVDDSQLPKDRFSAERLKGVDSTLKIQPAELGDSAVYLCASSFREGYGELFFGEGSRLTVL.

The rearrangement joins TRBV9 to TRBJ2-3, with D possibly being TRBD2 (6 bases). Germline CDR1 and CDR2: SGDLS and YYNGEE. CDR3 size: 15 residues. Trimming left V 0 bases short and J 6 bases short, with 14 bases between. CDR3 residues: CASSVAPGAGDTQYF. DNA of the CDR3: TGTGCCAGCAGCGTAGCGCCGGGAGCTGGTGATACGCAGTATTTT.

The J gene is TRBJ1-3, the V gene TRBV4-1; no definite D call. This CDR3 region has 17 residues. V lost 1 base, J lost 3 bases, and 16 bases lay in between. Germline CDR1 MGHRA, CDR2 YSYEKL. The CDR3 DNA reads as TGCGCCAGCAGCCAAGGGTTAGCCGGGTCGGTTGGAAACACCATATATTTT. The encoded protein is CASSQGLAGSVGNTIYF.

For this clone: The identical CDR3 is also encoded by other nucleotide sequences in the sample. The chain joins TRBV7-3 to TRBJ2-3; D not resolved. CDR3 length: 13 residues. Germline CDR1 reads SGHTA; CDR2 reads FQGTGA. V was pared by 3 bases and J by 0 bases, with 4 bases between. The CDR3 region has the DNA TGTGCCAGCAGCTTCCTGAGCACAGATACGCAGTATTTT. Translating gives CASSFLSTDTQYF.

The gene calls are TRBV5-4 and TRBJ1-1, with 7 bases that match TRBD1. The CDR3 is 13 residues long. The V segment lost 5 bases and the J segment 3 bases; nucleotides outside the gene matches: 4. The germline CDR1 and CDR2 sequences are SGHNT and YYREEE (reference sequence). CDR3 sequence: CASRYDRDTEAFF. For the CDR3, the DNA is TGTGCCAGCAGGTACGACAGGGACACTGAAGCTTTCTTT. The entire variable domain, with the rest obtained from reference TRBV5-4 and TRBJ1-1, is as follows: ETGVTQSPTHLIKTRGQQVTLRCSSQSGHNTVSWYQQALGQGPQFIFQYYREEENGRGNFPPRFSGLQFPNYSSELNVNALELDDSALYLCASRYDRDTEAFFGQGTRLTVV.

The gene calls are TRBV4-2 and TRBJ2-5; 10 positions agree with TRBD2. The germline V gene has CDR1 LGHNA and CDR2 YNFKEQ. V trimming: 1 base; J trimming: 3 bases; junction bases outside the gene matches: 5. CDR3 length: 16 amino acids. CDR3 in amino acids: CASSQVGLAGEETQYF. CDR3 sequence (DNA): TGTGCCAGCAGCCAAGTCGGCCTAGCGGGGGAAGAGACCCAGTACTTC.

The CDR3 here is CATSRDHTEDPEAFF. In DNA, the CDR3 is TGTGCCACCAGCAGAGATCATACGGAGGACCCAGAAGCTTTCTTT. The chain links TRBV15 to TRBJ1-1; D gene unclear. Deletions cut 0 bases from V and 8 bases from J, with 16 bases between. The length of the CDR3 is 15 residues. Germline V lookup: CDR1 LNHNV, CDR2 YYDKDF (reference sequence).

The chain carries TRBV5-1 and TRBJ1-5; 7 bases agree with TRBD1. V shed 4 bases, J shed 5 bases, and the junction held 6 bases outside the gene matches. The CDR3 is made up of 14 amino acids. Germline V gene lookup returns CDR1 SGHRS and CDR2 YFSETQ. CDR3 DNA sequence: TGCGCCAGCAGCGAAAAACAGGGGCATCAGCCCCAGCATTTT. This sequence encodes CASSEKQGHQPQHF. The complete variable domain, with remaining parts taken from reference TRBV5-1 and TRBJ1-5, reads KAGVTQTPRYLIKTRGQQVTLSCSPISGHRSVSWYQQTPGQGLQFLFEYFSETQRNKGNFPGRFSGRQFSNSRSEMNVSTLELGDSALYLCASSEKQGHQPQHFGDGTRLSIL.

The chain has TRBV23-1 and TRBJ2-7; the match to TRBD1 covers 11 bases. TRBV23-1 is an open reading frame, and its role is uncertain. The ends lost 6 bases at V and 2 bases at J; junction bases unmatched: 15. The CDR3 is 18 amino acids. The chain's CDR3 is CASRRTGGPRNIAYEQYF. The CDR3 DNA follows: TGCGCCAGCAGGAGGACAGGGGGCCCTAGAAATATTGCCTACGAGCAGTACTTC.

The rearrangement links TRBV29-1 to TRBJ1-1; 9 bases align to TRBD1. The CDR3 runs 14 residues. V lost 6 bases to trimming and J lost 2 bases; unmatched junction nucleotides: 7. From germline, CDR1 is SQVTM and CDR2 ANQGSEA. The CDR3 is CSVQPGQGNTEAFF. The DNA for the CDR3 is TGCAGCGTCCAACCGGGACAGGGAAACACTGAAGCTTTCTTT.

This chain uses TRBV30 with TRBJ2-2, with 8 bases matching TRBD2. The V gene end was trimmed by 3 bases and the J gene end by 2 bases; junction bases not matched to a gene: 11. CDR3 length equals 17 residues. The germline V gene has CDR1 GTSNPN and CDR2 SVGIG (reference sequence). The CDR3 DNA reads TGTGCCTGGAGCTGGCTTGGGGTAGCGGGAAACACCGGGGAGCTGTTTTTT. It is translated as CAWSWLGVAGNTGELFF. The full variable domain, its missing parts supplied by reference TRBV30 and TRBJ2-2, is SQTIHQWPATLVQPVGSPLSLECTVEGTSNPNLYWYRQAAGRGLQLLFYSVGIGQISSEVPQNLSASRPQDRQFILSSKKLLLSDSGFYLCAWSWLGVAGNTGELFFGEGSRLTVL.

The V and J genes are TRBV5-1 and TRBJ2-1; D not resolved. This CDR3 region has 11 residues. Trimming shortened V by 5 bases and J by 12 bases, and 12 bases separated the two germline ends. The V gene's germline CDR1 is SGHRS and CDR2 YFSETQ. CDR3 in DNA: TGCGCCAGCAGGTTAGGCAGCGCGCAGTTCTTC. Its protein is CASRLGSAQFF.

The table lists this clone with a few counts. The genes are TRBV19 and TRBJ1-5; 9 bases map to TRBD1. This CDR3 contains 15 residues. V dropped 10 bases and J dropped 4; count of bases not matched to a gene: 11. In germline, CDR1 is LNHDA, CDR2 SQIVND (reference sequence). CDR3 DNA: TGTGCCACCCGACTGGACAGGGGCAGGAATCAGCCCCAGCATTTT. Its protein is CATRLDRGRNQPQHF. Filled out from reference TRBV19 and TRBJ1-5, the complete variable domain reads DGGITQSPKYLFRKEGQNVTLSCEQNLNHDAMYWYRQDPGQGLRLIYYSQIVNDFQKGDIAEGYSVSREKKESFPLTVTSAQKNPTAFYLCATRLDRGRNQPQHFGDGTRLSIL.

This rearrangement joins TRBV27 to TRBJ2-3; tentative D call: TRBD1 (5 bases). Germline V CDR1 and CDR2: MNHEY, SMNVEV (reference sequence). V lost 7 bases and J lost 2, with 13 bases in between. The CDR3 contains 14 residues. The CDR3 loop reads CASNPQGATDTQYF. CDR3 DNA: TGTGCCAGCAATCCCCAGGGTGCCACAGATACGCAGTATTTT.

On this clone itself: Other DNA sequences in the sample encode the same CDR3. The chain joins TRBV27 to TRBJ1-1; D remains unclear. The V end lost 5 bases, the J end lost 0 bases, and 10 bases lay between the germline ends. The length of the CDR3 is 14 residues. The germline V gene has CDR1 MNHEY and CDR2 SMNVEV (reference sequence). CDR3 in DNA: TGTGCCAGCAGTCTCAACCGGGTGAACACTGAAGCTTTCTTT. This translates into CASSLNRVNTEAFF.

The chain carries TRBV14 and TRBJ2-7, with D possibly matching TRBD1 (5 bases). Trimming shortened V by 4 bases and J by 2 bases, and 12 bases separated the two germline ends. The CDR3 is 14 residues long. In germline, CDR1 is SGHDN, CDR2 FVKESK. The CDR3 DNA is TGTGCCAGCAGCCCGCAGACAGTGCCCTACGAGCAGTACTTC. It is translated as CASSPQTVPYEQYF.

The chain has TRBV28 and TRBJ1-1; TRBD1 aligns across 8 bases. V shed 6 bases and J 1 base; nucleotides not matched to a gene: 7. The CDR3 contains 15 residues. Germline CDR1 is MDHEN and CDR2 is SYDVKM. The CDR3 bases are TGTGCCAGCAGACCAACGACAGGGGCGAACACTGAAGCTTTCTTT. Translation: CASRPTTGANTEAFF.

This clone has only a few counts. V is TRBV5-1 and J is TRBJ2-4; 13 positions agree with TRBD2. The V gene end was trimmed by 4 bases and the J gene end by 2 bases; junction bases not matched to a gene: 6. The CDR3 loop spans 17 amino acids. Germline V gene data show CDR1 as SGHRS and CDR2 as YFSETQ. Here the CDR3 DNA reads TGCGCCAGCAGCCCCGGACTAGCGGGGGACACCAAAAACATTCAGTACTTC. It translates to CASSPGLAGDTKNIQYF.

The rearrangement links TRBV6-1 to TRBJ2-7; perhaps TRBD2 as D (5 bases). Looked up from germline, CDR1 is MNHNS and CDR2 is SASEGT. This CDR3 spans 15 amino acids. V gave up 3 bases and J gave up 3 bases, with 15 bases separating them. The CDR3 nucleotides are TGTGCCAGCAGTGAGGCCCTCAGGACTGACTACGAGCAGTACTTC. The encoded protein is CASSEALRTDYEQYF.

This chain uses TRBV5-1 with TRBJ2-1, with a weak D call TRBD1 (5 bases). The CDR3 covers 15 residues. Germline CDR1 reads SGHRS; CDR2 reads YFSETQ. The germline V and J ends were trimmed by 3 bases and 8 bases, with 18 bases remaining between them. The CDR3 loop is CASSSMTGSGYEQFF. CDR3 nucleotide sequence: TGCGCCAGCAGCTCCATGACGGGCTCAGGGTATGAGCAGTTCTTC.

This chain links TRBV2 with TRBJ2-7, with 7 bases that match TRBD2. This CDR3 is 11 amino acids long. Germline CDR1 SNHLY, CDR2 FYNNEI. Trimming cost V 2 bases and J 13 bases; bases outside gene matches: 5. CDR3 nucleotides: TGTGCCAGCAGTGAAAAGACTAGCCTCTACTTC. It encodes CASSEKTSLYF. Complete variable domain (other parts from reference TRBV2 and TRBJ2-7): EPEVTQTPSHQVTQMGQEVILRCVPISNHLYFYWYRQILGQKVEFLVSFYNNEISEKSEIFDDQFSVERPDGSNFTLKIRSTKLEDSAMYFCASSEKTSLYFGPGTRLTVT.